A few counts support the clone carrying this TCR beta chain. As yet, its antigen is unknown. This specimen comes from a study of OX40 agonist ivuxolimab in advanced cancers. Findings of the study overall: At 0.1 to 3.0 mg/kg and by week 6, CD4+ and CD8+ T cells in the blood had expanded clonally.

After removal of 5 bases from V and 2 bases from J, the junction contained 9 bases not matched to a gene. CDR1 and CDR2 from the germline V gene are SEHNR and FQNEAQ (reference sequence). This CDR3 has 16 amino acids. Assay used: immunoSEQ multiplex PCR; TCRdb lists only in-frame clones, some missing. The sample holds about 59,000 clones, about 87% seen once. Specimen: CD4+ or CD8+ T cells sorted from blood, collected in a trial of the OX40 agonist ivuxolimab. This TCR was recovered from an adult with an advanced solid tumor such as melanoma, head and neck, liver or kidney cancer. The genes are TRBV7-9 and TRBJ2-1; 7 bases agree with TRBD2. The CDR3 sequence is CASSTKGRAPYNEQFF. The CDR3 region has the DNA TGTGCCAGCAGCACCAAGGGGAGGGCCCCCTACAATGAGCAGTTCTTC.